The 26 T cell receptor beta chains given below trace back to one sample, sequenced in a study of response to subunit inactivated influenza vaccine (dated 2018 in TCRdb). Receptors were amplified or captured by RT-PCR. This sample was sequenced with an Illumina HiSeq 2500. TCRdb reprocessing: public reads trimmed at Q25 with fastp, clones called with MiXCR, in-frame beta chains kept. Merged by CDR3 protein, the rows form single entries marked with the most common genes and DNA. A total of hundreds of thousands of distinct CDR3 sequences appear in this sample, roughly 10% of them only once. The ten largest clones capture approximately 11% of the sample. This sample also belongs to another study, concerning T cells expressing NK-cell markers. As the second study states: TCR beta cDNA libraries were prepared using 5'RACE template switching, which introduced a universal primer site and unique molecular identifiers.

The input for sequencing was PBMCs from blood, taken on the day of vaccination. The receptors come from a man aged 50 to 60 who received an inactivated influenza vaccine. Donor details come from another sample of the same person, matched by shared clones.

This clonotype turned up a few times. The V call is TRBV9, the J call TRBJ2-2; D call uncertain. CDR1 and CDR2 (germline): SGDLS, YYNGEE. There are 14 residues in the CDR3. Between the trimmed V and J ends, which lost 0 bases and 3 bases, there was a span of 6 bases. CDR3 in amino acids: CASSVDPYTGELFF. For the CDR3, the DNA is TGTGCCAGCAGCGTAGATCCTTACACCGGGGAGCTGTTTTTT.

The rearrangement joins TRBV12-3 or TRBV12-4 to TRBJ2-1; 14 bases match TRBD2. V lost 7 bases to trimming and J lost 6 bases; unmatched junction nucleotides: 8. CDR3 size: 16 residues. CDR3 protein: CASKDQGLAGVNEQFF. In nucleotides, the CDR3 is TGTGCCAGCAAGGACCAGGGACTAGCGGGAGTCAATGAGCAGTTCTTC.

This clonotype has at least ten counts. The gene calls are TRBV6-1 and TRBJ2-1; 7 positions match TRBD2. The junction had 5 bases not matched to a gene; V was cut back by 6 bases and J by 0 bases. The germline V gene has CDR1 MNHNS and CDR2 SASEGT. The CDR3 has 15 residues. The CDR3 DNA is TGTGCCAGCAGCCGAGCGGGGCTCTCCTACAATGAGCAGTTCTTC. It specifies CASSRAGLSYNEQFF.

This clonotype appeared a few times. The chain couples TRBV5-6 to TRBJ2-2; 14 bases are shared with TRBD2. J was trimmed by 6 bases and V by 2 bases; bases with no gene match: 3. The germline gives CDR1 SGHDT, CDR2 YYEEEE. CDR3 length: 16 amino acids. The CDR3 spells CASSFGTSGSAGELFF. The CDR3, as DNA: TGTGCCAGCAGCTTCGGGACTAGCGGGAGTGCCGGGGAGCTGTTTTTT.

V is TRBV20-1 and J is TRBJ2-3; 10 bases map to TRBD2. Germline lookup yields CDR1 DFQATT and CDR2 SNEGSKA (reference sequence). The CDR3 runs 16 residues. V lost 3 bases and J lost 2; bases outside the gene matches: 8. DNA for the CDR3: TGCAGTGCTAGGATTAGCGGGGGGCCCAACACAGATACGCAGTATTTT. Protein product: CSARISGGPNTDTQYF.

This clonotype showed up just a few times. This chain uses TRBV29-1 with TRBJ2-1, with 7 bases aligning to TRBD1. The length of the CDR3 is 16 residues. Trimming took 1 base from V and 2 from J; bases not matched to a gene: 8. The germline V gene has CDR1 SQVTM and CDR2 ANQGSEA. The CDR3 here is CSVEVRGLAPYNEQFF. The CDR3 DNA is TGCAGCGTTGAAGTGAGGGGGCTCGCCCCCTACAATGAGCAGTTCTTC.

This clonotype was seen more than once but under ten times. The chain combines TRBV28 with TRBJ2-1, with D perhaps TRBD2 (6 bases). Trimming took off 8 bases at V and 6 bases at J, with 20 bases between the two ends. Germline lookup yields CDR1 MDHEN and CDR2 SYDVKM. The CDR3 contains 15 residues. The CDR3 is CASFPPGTGPNEQFF. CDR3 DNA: TGTGCCAGCTTTCCTCCCGGGACTGGGCCCAATGAGCAGTTCTTC. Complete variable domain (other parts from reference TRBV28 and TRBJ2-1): DVKVTQSSRYLVKRTGEKVFLECVQDMDHENMFWYRQDPGLGLRLIYFSYDVKMKEKGDIPEGYSVSREKKERFSLILESASTNQTSMYLCASFPPGTGPNEQFFGPGTRLTVL.

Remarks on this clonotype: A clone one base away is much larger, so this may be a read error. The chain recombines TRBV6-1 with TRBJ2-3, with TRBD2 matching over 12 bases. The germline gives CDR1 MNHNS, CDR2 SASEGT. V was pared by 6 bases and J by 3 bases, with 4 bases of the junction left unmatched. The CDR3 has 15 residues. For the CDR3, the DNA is TGTGCCAGCAGGTTTCTAGCGGGAGGGACAGATACGCAGTATTTT. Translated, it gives CASRFLAGGTDTQYF.

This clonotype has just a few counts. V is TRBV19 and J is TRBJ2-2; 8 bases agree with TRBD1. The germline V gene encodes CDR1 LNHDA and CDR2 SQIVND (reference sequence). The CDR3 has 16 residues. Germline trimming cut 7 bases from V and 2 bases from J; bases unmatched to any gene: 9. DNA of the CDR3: TGTGCCAGTAAGGGCAGGGGGCTTTCTAACACCGGGGAGCTGTTTTTT. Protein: CASKGRGLSNTGELFF.

As DNA, the CDR3 is TGCAGTGCTAGAGACGGGACTAGCGGGTATAGTAGCTACGAGCAGTACTTC. This sequence encodes CSARDGTSGYSSYEQYF. The J gene is TRBJ2-7, the V gene TRBV20-1; 12 bases are shared with TRBD2. J gave up 3 bases and V 0 bases, and 9 bases lay outside the gene matches. CDR3 length: 17 amino acids. Germline CDR1 is DFQATT and CDR2 is SNEGSKA (reference sequence).

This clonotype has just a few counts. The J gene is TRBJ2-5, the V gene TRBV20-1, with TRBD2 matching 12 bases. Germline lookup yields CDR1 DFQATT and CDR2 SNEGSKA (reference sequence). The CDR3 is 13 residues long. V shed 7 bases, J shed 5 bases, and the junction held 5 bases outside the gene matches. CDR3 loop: CSVRLAGVETQYF. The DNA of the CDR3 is TGCAGTGTTCGACTAGCGGGAGTGGAGACCCAGTACTTC.

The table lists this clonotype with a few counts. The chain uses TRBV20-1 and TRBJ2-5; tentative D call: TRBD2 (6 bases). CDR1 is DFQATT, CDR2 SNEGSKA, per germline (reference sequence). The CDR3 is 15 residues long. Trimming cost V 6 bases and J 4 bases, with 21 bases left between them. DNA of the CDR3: TGCAGTGCCGCTGCTAGCGTAGGGGTGATAGAGACCCAGTACTTC. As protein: CSAAASVGVIETQYF.

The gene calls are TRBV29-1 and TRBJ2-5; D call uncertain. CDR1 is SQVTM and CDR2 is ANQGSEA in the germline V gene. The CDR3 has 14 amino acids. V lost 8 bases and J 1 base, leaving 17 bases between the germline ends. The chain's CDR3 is CSFHLRGFQETQYF. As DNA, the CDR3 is TGCAGCTTTCACCTGAGAGGATTCCAAGAGACCCAGTACTTC.

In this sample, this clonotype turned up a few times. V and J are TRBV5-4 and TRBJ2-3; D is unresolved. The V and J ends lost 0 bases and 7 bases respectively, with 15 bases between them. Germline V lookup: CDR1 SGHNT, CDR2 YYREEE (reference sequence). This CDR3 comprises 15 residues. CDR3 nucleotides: TGTGCCAGCAGCTTGGATGGGGTAAACAAGCATACGCAGTATTTT. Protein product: CASSLDGVNKHTQYF.

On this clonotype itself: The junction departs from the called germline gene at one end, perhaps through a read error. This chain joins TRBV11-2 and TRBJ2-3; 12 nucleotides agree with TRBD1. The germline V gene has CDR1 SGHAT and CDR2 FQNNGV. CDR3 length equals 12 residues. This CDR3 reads CASSRIGTGGAF. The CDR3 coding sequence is TGTGCCAGCAGCCGTATTGGGACAGGGGGCGCTTTT.

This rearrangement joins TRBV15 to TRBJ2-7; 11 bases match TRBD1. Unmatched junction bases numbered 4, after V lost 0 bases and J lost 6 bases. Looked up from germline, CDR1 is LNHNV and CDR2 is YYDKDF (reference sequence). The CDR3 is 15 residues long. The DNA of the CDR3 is TGTGCCACCAGCAGAGATGCGGACAGGGGGCGCGAGCAGTACTTC. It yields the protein CATSRDADRGREQYF.

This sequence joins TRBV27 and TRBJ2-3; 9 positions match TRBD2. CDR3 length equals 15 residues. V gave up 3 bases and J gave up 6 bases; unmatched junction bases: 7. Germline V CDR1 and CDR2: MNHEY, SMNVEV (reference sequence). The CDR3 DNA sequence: TGTGCCAGCAGTTTTAATTTAGCGGGGGATGATACGCAGTATTTT. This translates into CASSFNLAGDDTQYF.

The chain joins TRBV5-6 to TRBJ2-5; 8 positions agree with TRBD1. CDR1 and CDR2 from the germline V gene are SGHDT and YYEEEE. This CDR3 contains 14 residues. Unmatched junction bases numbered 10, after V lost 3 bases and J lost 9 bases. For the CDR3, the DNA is TGTGCCAGCAGCTCGCCGGGACAGGAGGGCTCCCAGTACTTC. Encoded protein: CASSSPGQEGSQYF.

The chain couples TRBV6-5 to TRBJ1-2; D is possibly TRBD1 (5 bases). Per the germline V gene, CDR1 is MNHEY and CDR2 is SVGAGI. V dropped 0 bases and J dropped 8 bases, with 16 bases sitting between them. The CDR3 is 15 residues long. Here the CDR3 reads CASSYSINSGQGYTF. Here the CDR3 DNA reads TGTGCCAGCAGTTACTCGATTAATTCAGGGCAAGGCTACACCTTC.

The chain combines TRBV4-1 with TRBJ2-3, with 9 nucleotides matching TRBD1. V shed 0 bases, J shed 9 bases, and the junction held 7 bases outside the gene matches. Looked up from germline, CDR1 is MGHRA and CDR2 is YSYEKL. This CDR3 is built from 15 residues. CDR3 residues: CASSQDFAGQGTQYF. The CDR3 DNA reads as TGCGCCAGCAGCCAAGATTTCGCGGGACAGGGCACGCAGTATTTT.

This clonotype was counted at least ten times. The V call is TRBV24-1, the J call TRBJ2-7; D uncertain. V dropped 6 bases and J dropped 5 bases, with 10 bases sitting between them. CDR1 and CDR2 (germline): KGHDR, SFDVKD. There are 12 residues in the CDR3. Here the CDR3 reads CATSPPVNEQYF. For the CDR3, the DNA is TGTGCCACCAGTCCGCCAGTCAACGAGCAGTACTTC.

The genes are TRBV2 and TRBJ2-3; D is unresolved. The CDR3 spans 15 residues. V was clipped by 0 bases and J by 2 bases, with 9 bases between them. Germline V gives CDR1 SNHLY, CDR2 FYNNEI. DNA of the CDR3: TGTGCCAGCAGTGAAGCGGGCTACTCCACAGATACGCAGTATTTT. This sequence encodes CASSEAGYSTDTQYF.

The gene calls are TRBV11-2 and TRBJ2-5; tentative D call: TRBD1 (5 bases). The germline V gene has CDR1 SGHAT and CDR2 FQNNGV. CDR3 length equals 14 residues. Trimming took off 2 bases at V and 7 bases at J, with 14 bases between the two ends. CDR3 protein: CASSLLPPQGTQYF. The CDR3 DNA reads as TGTGCCAGCAGCTTACTTCCTCCTCAGGGGACCCAGTACTTC.

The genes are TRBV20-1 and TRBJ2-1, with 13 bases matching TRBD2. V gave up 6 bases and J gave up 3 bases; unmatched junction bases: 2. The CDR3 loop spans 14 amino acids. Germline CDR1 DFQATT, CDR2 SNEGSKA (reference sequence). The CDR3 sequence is CSARLAGGYNEQFF. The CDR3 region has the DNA TGCAGTGCGCGACTAGCGGGAGGCTACAATGAGCAGTTCTTC.

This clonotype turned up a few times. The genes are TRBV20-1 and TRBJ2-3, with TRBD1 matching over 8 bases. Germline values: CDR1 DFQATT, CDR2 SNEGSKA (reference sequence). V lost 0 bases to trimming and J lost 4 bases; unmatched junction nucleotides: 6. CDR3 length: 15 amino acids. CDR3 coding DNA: TGCAGTGCTAGAGATGCGGACAGGGACCCAGATACGCAGTATTTT. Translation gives CSARDADRDPDTQYF.

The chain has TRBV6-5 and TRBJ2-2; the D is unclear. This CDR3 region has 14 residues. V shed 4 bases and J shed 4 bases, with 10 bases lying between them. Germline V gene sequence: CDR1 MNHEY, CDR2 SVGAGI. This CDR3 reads CASSSWASTGELFF. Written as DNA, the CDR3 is TGTGCCAGCAGTTCGTGGGCGTCCACCGGGGAGCTGTTTTTT.